A selection of T cell receptor beta chains follows, all from one sample in a study of shared clonotypes between healthy human individuals. TCRdb's copy holds only in-frame clones and misses some; the assay was immunoSEQ multiplex PCR. The repertoire holds over 400,000 clones, with approximately 78% as singletons. Sequenced input: PBMCs. The receptors come from a woman aged 40 to 55 in good health. Some clones in this sample may be carry-over from other donors' samples. The CDR3 runs from the conserved cysteine through the conserved F or W. The D gene is left open where the match is weak. A row's size may be missing; if present it is once, few, many or a size class.

v_call	clone_size	j_call	d_call	cdr3_length	cdr3_nt	cdr3_aa
TRBV5-1	-	TRBJ1-2	TRBD1	15	TGCGCCAGCAGCTTCAGGACAGGGAACCTCTATGGCTACACCTTC	CASSFRTGNLYGYTF
TRBV6-6	-	TRBJ2-1	-	14	TGTGCCAGCAGTTACTCGGCGAAAGCGACGGAGCAGTTCTTC	CASSYSAKATEQFF
TRBV6-5	once	TRBJ2-2	TRBD2	15	TGTGCCAGCAGTCGCGGGGGGCTTAACACCGGGGAGCTGTTTTTT	CASSRGGLNTGELFF
TRBV5-8	-	TRBJ2-3	-	14	TGTGCCAGCAGCCTGTGGGGGAGTACAGATACGCAGTATTTT	CASSLWGSTDTQYF
TRBV25-1	many	TRBJ2-1	-	15	TGTGCCAGCAGTGAAGAGGGTCCCCCTGTCAATGAGCAGTTCTTC	CASSEEGPPVNEQFF
TRBV28	-	TRBJ2-6	-	16	TGTGCCAGCAGTTTCCCCCGGGGCCAAAGGGCCAACGTCCTGACTTTC	CASSFPRGQRANVLTF
TRBV6-1	-	TRBJ1-4	-	12	TGTGCCAGCAGGCGACCGAATGAAAAACTGTTTTTT	CASRRPNEKLFF
TRBV2	-	TRBJ1-5	-	15	TGTGCCAGCAGTTGGGCGGCCAGGAACAATCAGCCCCAGCATTTT	CASSWAARNNQPQHF
TRBV11-2	few	TRBJ2-2	-	16	TGTGCCAGCAGCTTATTATCCGGGAAAAACACCGGGGAGCTGTTTTTT	CASSLLSGKNTGELFF
TRBV2	once	TRBJ1-1	-	13	TGTGCCAGCAGAATACAGGGTAACACTGAAGCTTTCTTT	CASRIQGNTEAFF
TRBV7-7	-	TRBJ2-1	-	13	TGTGCCAGCAGCTTAGCGGGAGCCGATGAGCAGTTCTTC	CASSLAGADEQFF
TRBV6-1	-	TRBJ2-1	-	13	TGTGCCAGCAGTGTTACAGGAAACAATGAGCAGTTCTTC	CASSVTGNNEQFF
TRBV7-8	-	TRBJ1-1	-	12	TGTGCCAGCAGCTTTCTGAACACTGAAGCTTTCTTT	CASSFLNTEAFF
TRBV30	many	TRBJ1-1	-	14	TGTGCCTGGAGTCCCATAAGGGGCACAGCTGAAGCTTTCTTT	CAWSPIRGTAEAFF
TRBV7-6	-	TRBJ2-1	TRBD2	14	TGTGCCAGCGGAAGGACTAGCGGGAGTGTGGAGCAGTTCTTC	CASGRTSGSVEQFF
TRBV5-1	-	TRBJ2-7	TRBD2	14	TGCGCCAGCAGCTTACCGGGACTAGGTACTGAGCAGTACTTC	CASSLPGLGTEQYF
TRBV4-3	-	TRBJ2-3	-	18	TGCGCCAGCAGCCCCTTAGGTGATCGGAGGGCAAGCACAGATACGCAGTATTTT	CASSPLGDRRASTDTQYF
TRBV28	-	TRBJ2-1	-	14	TGTGCCAGCAGTATAGGGTCCTCTCGCAATGAGCAGTTCTTC	CASSIGSSRNEQFF
TRBV28	-	TRBJ2-5	TRBD1	16	TGTGCCAGCAGTCCCAGAGAGAGGGGGCGTAGGGAGACCCAGTACTTC	CASSPRERGRRETQYF
TRBV15	-	TRBJ1-2	-	13	TGTGCCACCAGCAGAGATTTTCAGGATGGCTACACCTTC	CATSRDFQDGYTF
TRBV28	-	TRBJ2-7	-	13	TGTGCCAGCAGTTTTGGAGGCCCCTACGAGCAGTACTTC	CASSFGGPYEQYF
TRBV7-2	-	TRBJ1-3	-	14	TGTGCCAGCAGCTTAGCCCCCGTTGGGAACACCATATATTTT	CASSLAPVGNTIYF
TRBV9	-	TRBJ1-2	TRBD1	16	TGTGCCAGCAGCGTAGACCCGGGACAGGGGAACTATGGCTACACCTTC	CASSVDPGQGNYGYTF
TRBV29-1	-	TRBJ1-1	-	13	TGCAGCGTTGAGGGGGCAGCGAACACTGAAGCTTTCTTT	CSVEGAANTEAFF
TRBV30	few	TRBJ1-2	-	11	TGTGCCTGGGGGGAGCTCTATGGCTACACCTTC	CAWGELYGYTF
TRBV6-4	-	TRBJ2-7	-	12	TGTGCCAGCAGTGACCCCATCCCCGAGCAGTACTTC	CASSDPIPEQYF
TRBV5-1	-	TRBJ2-4	-	16	TGCGCCAGCAGCTTCAGACAGTTTGGAGCCAAAAACATTCAGTACTTC	CASSFRQFGAKNIQYF
TRBV6-6	-	TRBJ1-5	TRBD1	13	TGTGCCAGCAGTGGACAGGCGAATCAGCCCCAGCATTTT	CASSGQANQPQHF
TRBV28	-	TRBJ2-7	-	11	TGTGCCAGCAGTAATATCGGGGAGCAGTACTTC	CASSNIGEQYF
TRBV11-2	-	TRBJ2-5	TRBD1	14	TGTGCCAGCAGCCCAGACAGGGGCAGGGAGACCCAGTACTTC	CASSPDRGRETQYF
TRBV6-7	-	TRBJ2-1	TRBD2	16	TGTGCCAGCAGTTCGGGCCTAGCGGGAGGGGATAATGAGCAGTTCTTC	CASSSGLAGGDNEQFF
TRBV5-1	-	TRBJ1-1	TRBD1	13	TGCGCCAGCAGCTTACAGGGGAGTACTGAAGCTTTCTTT	CASSLQGSTEAFF
TRBV2	-	TRBJ2-2	-	15	TGTGCCAGCAGTGTGGACGGGCCTAACACCGGGGAGCTGTTTTTT	CASSVDGPNTGELFF
TRBV27	-	TRBJ1-4	-	13	TGTGCCAGCAGTTTCAATCCCCTTGAAAAACTGTTTTTT	CASSFNPLEKLFF
TRBV6-6	-	TRBJ1-5	-	13	TGTGCCAGCAGTTATGACGGGGATCAGCCCCAGCATTTT	CASSYDGDQPQHF
TRBV6-1	-	TRBJ1-5	-	13	TGTGCCAGCGAGGCCATTAGCAATCAGCCCCAGCATTTT	CASEAISNQPQHF
TRBV29-1	-	TRBJ2-3	-	12	TGCAGCGTTGGGCCGAACACAGATACGCAGTATTTT	CSVGPNTDTQYF
TRBV5-1	-	TRBJ2-7	-	16	TGCGCCAGCAGCTTGGCCGGGGGGCGCGAATACTACGAGCAGTACTTC	CASSLAGGREYYEQYF
TRBV5-4	-	TRBJ1-1	TRBD1	14	TGTGCCAGCAGCTTGCGGAGGGGGCGCACTGAAGCTTTCTTT	CASSLRRGRTEAFF
TRBV2	once	TRBJ2-7	TRBD2	14	TGTGCCAGCAGTGAGGCGGGAGGTGGCTACGAGCAGTACTTC	CASSEAGGGYEQYF
TRBV7-6	-	TRBJ2-5	-	12	TGTGCCAGCAGCTTATTCCAAGAGACCCAGTACTTC	CASSLFQETQYF
TRBV10-3	-	TRBJ2-5	TRBD2	13	TGTGCCATCAGTGAAAGCGGGAAAGAGACCCAGTACTTC	CAISESGKETQYF
TRBV5-1	-	TRBJ2-5	-	16	TGCGCCAGCAGCACGGGGAAGGGTGAGGGGCAAGAGACCCAGTACTTC	CASSTGKGEGQETQYF
TRBV6-1	-	TRBJ2-7	TRBD1	15	TGTGCCTCCAATGGGTTTGGGACAGGGGAGTACGAGCAGTACTTC	CASNGFGTGEYEQYF
TRBV7-2	-	TRBJ1-2	TRBD1	16	TGTGCCAGCAGCCCGACACACGGACAGGGGGGCTATGGCTACACCTTC	CASSPTHGQGGYGYTF